This TCR beta chain was recovered during a study of T cells in Graves' hyperthyroidism and ophthalmopathy (dated by TCRdb to between 2017 and 2020). Turning to the overall study: Peripheral blood was sampled at the time of initial diagnosis, prior to any treatment. To identify distinguishing TCR V-J signatures, a discovery cohort of 100 patients was used, comprising 43 with Graves' ophthalmopathy and 57 with stable Graves' hyperthyroidism. Prospective prediction of ophthalmopathy was tested in an independent validation cohort consisting of some 20 hyperthyroidism patients and around 17 patients who later progressed to ophthalmopathy. The approximately 90 discovery patients were randomly split 7:3 into training and test sets. The study also compared thyroid tissue and blood T-cell repertoires from 5 to 7 Graves' hyperthyroidism patients. After sampling, hyperthyroidism patients received methimazole starting at 30 mg daily, and ophthalmopathy patients received high-dose intravenous methylprednisolone. The paper reports TCR Vbeta CDR3 sequencing of approximately 130 peripheral blood samples: approximately 41 ophthalmopathy, around 80 hyperthyroidism and approximately 17 progressor patients. The paper's findings and limits, for the study overall: No statistical method was used to set the sample size in advance, and investigators knew the group allocation. In validation, the model predicted progression to ophthalmopathy a median of approximately 6.3 months before onset, with over 60% sensitivity and 72.22% specificity. Most expanded thyroid clonotypes (frequency above 0.001) were also found in blood, which suggests that blood repertoires may mirror thyroid immune responses. Ophthalmopathy was separated from stable hyperthyroidism by a 13 V-J signature model, with approximately 90% sensitivity and about 81% specificity obtained in cross-validation and 80%/75% obtained in testing.

The TCR beta CDR3 regions were amplified from RNA transcripts. A first-round RT-PCR of the TCR CDR3 used the HTBI primer set with the Qiagen OneStep RT-PCR kit. The libraries were constructed in a second round of multiplex PCR and then size-selected and purified. The libraries were sequenced on an Illumina HiSeq2000 using paired-end 100 bp reads. Per the source publication's procedure: SOAPnuke was used to process the raw data, removing reads that contained adapters or uncalled bases, had a mean Phred below 15, or lacked an exact match to the constant primer or identifier. High-quality paired reads were merged with COPE v1.2.5, and unique nucleotide sequences were defined as clonotypes. Clonotypes were aligned to IMGT TRBV, TRBD and TRBJ reference segments using MiTCR v1.1. The analysis included only V-J combinations with a frequency above 0.0001, which together covered roughly 99% of the repertoires. A TCS score was defined as the ratio between F50 (clonal expansion) and ExV (chaos), using BLOSUM62-based TCRdist between CDR3 peptides within each V-J. Welch's t-statistics and random forest reduced 450 to 600 V-J features to 10 to 15, which were used in a naive Bayes classifier (R e1071). The Morisita-Horn index was used to measure how similar the thyroid and blood repertoires were. The raw public reads went through TCRdb reprocessing: fastp at Q25, MiXCR clone calling, in-frame beta chains kept. Each entry merges the rows of one CDR3 protein and shows their most common DNA and genes. The V and J calls and clone size come from TCRdb's table, not from the authors' own analysis. This sample is represented by 750,000 to 950,000 distinct CDR3 sequences; roughly 40% of them were singletons. Approximately 8.7% of the sample goes to the ten largest clones.

Graves' hyperthyroidism was defined as stable when no progression to ophthalmopathy occurred over 18 months of follow-up. Hyperthyroidism patients were newly diagnosed, had a disease duration of under 2 months, and were aged 18 to 65 years. Any patient with an uncontrolled infection, another autoimmune disease, pregnancy or lactation was excluded. Diagnoses were established on the basis of clinical symptoms, serum thyroxine and TRAb, thyroid ultrasound, and orbital computed tomography. PBMCs were separated from roughly 10 ml of fresh peripheral blood using Ficoll-Paque density gradient centrifugation. Total RNA was extracted using Trizol reagent, and RNA quality was assessed on an Agilent 2100 Bioanalyzer. In this sample, this clonotype turned up a few times. The clone's antigen remains unknown. Per-base quality was not reported, and no clone a single base away is much larger than it. The CDR3 sequence holds 17 residues, the cysteine and phenylalanine included. Left in the record is the CDR3 DNA by itself, 51 bases read in frame from the first base. V gives up 4 bases and J gives up 8 bases, and the segment between their germline ends measures 24 bases.

The sample taken for sequencing was blood. This clonotype was sampled from a young man with Graves' hyperthyroidism. The rearranged segments are TRBV12-3 or TRBV12-4 and TRBJ1-5; matching of 6 bases hints at TRBD1 as the D gene. The CDR3 region: CASSSAEPGGPREPQHF. The nucleotide sequence reads as follows: TGTGCCAGCAGTTCCGCCGAGCCCGGGGGGCCACGGGAGCCCCAGCATTTT.